This TCR beta chain is from a study of human T cells and chemical hapten exposure. About the research overall: Sensitization used 2% DPC on approximately 2 cm by approximately 2 cm upper inner arm skin. Study findings and constraints: The count of PT1 expanded TCRs correlated positively with patch test score.

Details on this clonotype: No antigen is known for it.

V lost 4 bases to trimming and J lost 4 bases; unmatched junction nucleotides: 18. CDR3 length: 19 residues. Germline V gene sequence: CDR1 SGHNT, CDR2 YYREEE (reference sequence). Time point: patch test 1, 2 weeks after DPC sensitization. Documented treatment: therapeutic diphenylcyclopropenone sensitization with weekly scalp DPC. Within the library, unique molecular identifiers were attached to each individual cDNA molecule. TCRdb re-called the RACE reads with MiXCR, one entry per CDR3 protein. The sample lists tens of thousands of distinct CDR3 sequences; around a third were seen once. The starting material was whole blood, obtained in connection with sensitization to the hapten diphenylcyclopropenone (DPC). This TCR derives from a middle-aged man with alopecia areata. Some clones in this sample may be carry-over from other donors' samples. The chain joins TRBV5-4 to TRBJ2-3; 10 nucleotides agree with TRBD2. The CDR3 region is CASSPTAAGGLFGADTQYF. The CDR3 region has the DNA TGTGCCAGCAGCCCCACAGCAGCGGGAGGGCTTTTTGGCGCAGATACGCAGTATTTT.